Here is one T cell receptor beta chain with its context. Its cognate antigen has yet to be identified. Base qualities were left out, and no much larger clone turns up one base away. Counted from cysteine to phenylalanine, this CDR3 has 19 amino acids. The sequence is cut down to CDR3 DNA, 57 bases in frame from base 1. Trimming removed 1 base from V and 0 bases from J, leaving 19 bases between the germline ends. This sample was taken from a study of T cell repertoires in cytomegalovirus infection (dated by TCRdb to between 2018 and 2021). At the level of the whole study: Recently identified HLA-C-restricted CMV epitopes, whose presentation resists viral immunomodulation, were targeted by peptide stimulations together with well-studied HLA-B-restricted epitopes. Donor HLA type was relevant to the analysis, as public TCR beta signatures indicated carriage of CMV infection together with the matching HLA type.

The sample's treatment or condition label, in plain terms: in vitro stimulation with specific CMV peptide epitopes to enrich CMV-specific T cells. Sequenced using an Illumina HiSeq 1500. TCRdb reprocessed the public reads (quality trimming at Q25 with fastp, clone calling with MiXCR) and kept in-frame beta chains. Each record represents a unique CDR3 protein, reported with the most common genes and DNA among its rows. This sample gives 450,000 to 550,000 distinct CDR3 sequences in total; roughly 43% of them show up just once. Of the sample, around 44% is held by the ten largest clones. Overall study results and their limits: In both this cohort and an independent approximately 350-donor cohort, the cumulative frequency of public TCR beta family members distinguished carriers of CMV infection plus the relevant HLA type. The ex vivo response was dominated by HLA-C-restricted CMV-specific TCR beta clonotypes, which also provided the single most frequent clonotype in two of eight donors.

The sequence joins TRBV23-1 to TRBJ2-1; no D segment can be confidently identified. TRBV23-1 has ORF status, its function being uncertain. Specimen: cultured PBMCs, collected from culture after CMV antigen stimulation. This clonotype originated in a human donor in good health (CMV status not recorded). Some clones in this sample may be carry-over from other donors' samples. The CDR3 corresponds to CASSQFNKNYLCSYNEQFF. The nucleotide sequence reads as follows: TGCGCCAGCAGTCAATTCAATAAAAACTATCTTTGCTCCTACAATGAGCAGTTCTTC.